Shown below are 31 T cell receptor beta chains from a single sample sequenced in a study of T cell clonotyping in hematopoietic cell transplantation. Measured with immunoSEQ multiplex PCR; TCRdb has only the in-frame clones, and not every one. The table records 5,400 or so clones, roughly 93% of them present only once. The specimen was peripheral blood mononuclear cells, collected 100 days after allogeneic stem cell transplant. The receptors stem from a female patient aged 50-59 years who had an allogeneic stem cell transplant from a related donor, so the T cells may come from the graft donor. Some clones in this sample may be carry-over from other donors' samples.

The V gene is TRBV2, the J gene TRBJ1-6, with 8 nucleotides matching TRBD1. The CDR3 is made up of 16 amino acids. The ends lost 5 bases at V and 0 bases at J; junction bases unmatched: 3. Germline V gene sequence: CDR1 SNHLY, CDR2 FYNNEI. CDR3 in DNA: TGTGCCAGCAGTCGACAGGGGAGCTCCTATAATTCACCCCTCCACTTT. Its translation is CASSRQGSSYNSPLHF.

The chain links TRBV9 to TRBJ2-2; TRBD2 agrees at 9 bases. CDR1 and CDR2 from the germline V gene are SGDLS and YYNGEE. The CDR3 has 18 residues. Germline trimming cut 0 bases from V and 1 base from J; bases unmatched to any gene: 7. The CDR3 protein is CASSVEGSGGLNTGELFF. In nucleotides, the CDR3 is TGTGCCAGCAGCGTAGAGGGTAGCGGGGGCCTGAACACCGGGGAGCTGTTTTTT.

This chain uses TRBV19 with TRBJ1-2; TRBD1 matches 7 bases. The junction had 5 bases not matched to a gene; V was cut back by 3 bases and J by 4 bases. The CDR3 is 14 residues long. Germline values: CDR1 LNHDA, CDR2 SQIVND (reference sequence). This chain's CDR3 is CASSIQTGTYGYTF. For the CDR3, the DNA is TGTGCCAGTAGTATTCAGACAGGGACCTATGGCTACACCTTC.

Only one count was recorded for this clone. The genes are TRBV5-1 and TRBJ2-7; possible D gene TRBD2, 7 bases. V shed 1 base and J shed 3 bases, with 26 bases lying between them. CDR1 SGHRS and CDR2 YFSETQ come from the germline V gene. The CDR3 is made up of 19 amino acids. The CDR3 protein is CASSLYGQVVGGANYEQYF. CDR3 coding DNA: TGCGCCAGCAGCTTGTATGGCCAGGTGGTTGGGGGGGCCAACTACGAGCAGTACTTC.

The chain carries TRBV7-3 and TRBJ2-7; D may correspond to TRBD1 or TRBD2 (7 bases each). The CDR3 contains 14 residues. Germline V gene data show CDR1 as SGHTA and CDR2 as FQGTGA. Trimming removed 2 bases at V and 3 bases at J, with 11 bases between. The CDR3 nucleotides read TGTGCCAGCAGCTTACAGGGGGGGTACTACGAGCAGTACTTC. Protein: CASSLQGGYYEQYF. The full variable domain, rest sourced from reference TRBV7-3 and TRBJ2-7, is GAGVSQTPSNKVTEKGKYVELRCDPISGHTALYWYRQSLGQGPEFLIYFQGTGAADDSGLPNDRFFAVRPEGSVSTLKIQRTERGDSAVYLCASSLQGGYYEQYFGPGTRLTVT.

This chain connects TRBV29-1 to TRBJ1-5, with 9 nucleotides matching TRBD1. CDR3 length: 13 amino acids. The germline gives CDR1 SQVTM, CDR2 ANQGSEA. V lost 6 bases and J lost 6; bases outside the gene matches: 6. CDR3 sequence reads: CSVGQGKGQPQHF. The CDR3 nucleotides are TGCAGCGTGGGACAGGGTAAAGGTCAGCCCCAGCATTTT.

The rearrangement joins TRBV7-6 to TRBJ2-7; tentatively, D is TRBD2 (6 bases). With 5 bases removed from V and 6 bases from J, the gap between germline ends came to 20 bases. CDR3 length: 15 residues. Germline CDR1 and CDR2: SGHVS and FNYEAQ. CDR3: CASSPSVPAGSEQYF. In DNA, the CDR3 is TGTGCCAGCAGCCCGAGCGTTCCAGCGGGCAGCGAGCAGTACTTC.

The chain is built from TRBV10-3 and TRBJ1-1; D uncertain. The germline gives CDR1 ENHRY, CDR2 SYGVKD. The V end lost 11 bases, the J end lost 3 bases, and 16 bases lay between the germline ends. CDR3 size: 13 residues. CDR3 nucleotides: TGTGCCTCGAGCCAGGACCGAGACACTGAAGCTTTCTTT. This encodes CASSQDRDTEAFF.

The rearrangement uses TRBV28 and TRBJ2-3, with a possible D match to TRBD1 (5 bases). The CDR3 runs 17 residues. Per the germline V gene, CDR1 is MDHEN and CDR2 is SYDVKM. The V and J ends lost 1 base and 1 base respectively, with 15 bases between them. CDR3 sequence reads: CASSLFGFQTGTDTQYF. The CDR3 DNA is TGTGCCAGCAGTTTATTTGGGTTTCAGACAGGCACAGATACGCAGTATTTT.

V gene TRBV2 combines with J gene TRBJ2-5; 13 positions agree with TRBD2. V trimming: 10 bases; J trimming: 13 bases; junction bases outside the gene matches: 9. CDR3 length equals 12 residues. Germline CDR1 and CDR2: SNHLY and FYNNEI. In DNA, the CDR3 is TGTGCCACTAGGACTAGCGGGAGTGTGGGGTACTTC. Translation gives CATRTSGSVGYF.

V and J are TRBV4-2 and TRBJ1-1; tentatively, D is TRBD1 (6 bases). CDR1 LGHNA and CDR2 YNFKEQ come from the germline V gene. This CDR3 has 14 amino acids. Trimming left V 1 base short and J 11 bases short, with 17 bases between. Here the CDR3 DNA reads TGTGCCAGCAGCCAAGGGGGGCCCGCTACAATCGCTTTCTTT. This sequence encodes CASSQGGPATIAFF.

The V call is TRBV5-4, the J call TRBJ2-3; possibly TRBD1 or TRBD2 for D (5 bases each). This CDR3 spans 14 amino acids. V gave up 1 base and J gave up 3 bases, with 9 bases separating them. Germline V gene lookup returns CDR1 SGHNT and CDR2 YYREEE (reference sequence). The CDR3 spells CASSLWGITDTQYF. In DNA, the CDR3 is TGTGCCAGCAGCTTGTGGGGGATTACAGATACGCAGTATTTT.

This clone was observed once. The J gene is TRBJ1-2, the V gene TRBV9; 10 bases match TRBD1. The germline gives CDR1 SGDLS, CDR2 YYNGEE. The CDR3 extends over 14 amino acids. With 4 bases clipped from V and 3 bases from J, the junction kept 3 bases outside the gene matches. CDR3 coding DNA: TGTGCCAGCAGCCCAGACAGGGGGCACTATGGCTACACCTTC. Its translation is CASSPDRGHYGYTF.

This clone is a singleton in its sample. J is TRBJ2-1 and V is TRBV30, with D uncertain. With 0 bases removed from V and 1 base from J, the gap between germline ends came to 19 bases. CDR3 length equals 18 residues. The germline V gene encodes CDR1 GTSNPN and CDR2 SVGIG (reference sequence). Here the CDR3 reads CAWSVMRSSQDSYNEQFF. The CDR3 bases are TGTGCCTGGAGTGTAATGCGGTCCTCTCAAGATTCCTACAATGAGCAGTTCTTC.

The chain uses TRBV15 and TRBJ1-2, with D perhaps TRBD1 (5 bases). This CDR3 has 16 residues. V lost 0 bases and J lost 2, with 13 bases in between. Germline V gives CDR1 LNHNV, CDR2 YYDKDF (reference sequence). CDR3 sequence (DNA): TGTGCCACCAGCAGAGATCAGGGAGCCGGCAACTATGGCTACACCTTC. Translation: CATSRDQGAGNYGYTF. Full variable domain (remainder filled in from reference TRBV15 and TRBJ1-2): DAMVIQNPRYQVTQFGKPVTLSCSQTLNHNVMYWYQQKSSQAPKLLFHYYDKDFNNEADTPDNFQSRRPNTSFCFLDIRSPGLGDTAMYLCATSRDQGAGNYGYTFGSGTRLTVV.

The chain recombines TRBV9 with TRBJ2-7, with D possibly matching TRBD1 (6 bases). Trimming stripped 0 bases from V and 0 bases from J, with 7 bases between. Germline assignment: CDR1 SGDLS and CDR2 YYNGEE. This CDR3 spans 14 amino acids. Here the CDR3 DNA reads TGTGCCAGCAGCGTAGGGACAGCCTCCTACGAGCAGTACTTC. Its protein product is CASSVGTASYEQYF.

This chain joins TRBV18 and TRBJ2-5, with no clear D. From germline, CDR1 is KGHSH and CDR2 LQKENI. V lost 6 bases and J lost 4, with 12 bases in between. The CDR3 length is 13 residues. The CDR3 spells CASSSQHSETQYF. The DNA of the CDR3 is TGTGCCAGCTCCTCCCAACATTCAGAGACCCAGTACTTC.

The CDR3 is CASSSGTGRNEQYF. CDR3 coding DNA: TGTGCCAGCAGCTCGGGGACAGGGAGAAACGAGCAGTACTTC. The chain has TRBV7-2 and TRBJ2-7; 9 nucleotides agree with TRBD1. Germline V gives CDR1 SGHTA, CDR2 FQGNSA. Unmatched junction bases numbered 6, after V lost 4 bases and J lost 5 bases. The CDR3 spans 14 residues.

The chain is built from TRBV5-4 and TRBJ2-5; D perhaps matches TRBD1 (7 bases). CDR1 is SGHNT and CDR2 is YYREEE in the germline V gene (reference sequence). The V gene lost 4 bases and the J gene lost 1 base, with 11 bases spanning the gap. The CDR3 totals 14 residues. This CDR3 reads CASSGGDSQETQYF. Here the CDR3 DNA reads TGTGCCAGCAGCGGAGGGGACAGCCAAGAGACCCAGTACTTC.

The chain joins TRBV7-6 to TRBJ2-2, with D maybe TRBD2 (6 bases). Germline assignment: CDR1 SGHVS and CDR2 FNYEAQ. V gave up 5 bases and J gave up 1 base, with 14 bases separating them. This CDR3 spans 16 amino acids. DNA of the CDR3: TGTGCCAGCAGCAACCTCGACGGGGGGAACACCGGGGAGCTGTTTTTT. It encodes CASSNLDGGNTGELFF.

This clone is classed as medium-sized (0.01 to 0.1%). The V gene is TRBV7-6, the J gene TRBJ1-2; 9 nucleotides align to TRBD1. This CDR3 region has 15 residues. Unmatched junction bases numbered 6, after V lost 5 bases and J lost 2 bases. Germline V gene sequence: CDR1 SGHVS, CDR2 FNYEAQ. CDR3 nucleotides: TGTGCCAGCAGCAGTCCCGGGACAGGGAACTATGGCTACACCTTC. It yields the protein CASSSPGTGNYGYTF.

The chain uses TRBV5-1 and TRBJ1-4; D is perhaps TRBD1 (5 bases). The ends were cut back, 7 bases at V and 4 bases at J, with 14 bases in the middle. The germline V gene has CDR1 SGHRS and CDR2 YFSETQ. This CDR3 is built from 14 residues. This chain's CDR3 is CASRLMGGNEKLFF. The DNA of the CDR3 is TGCGCCAGCCGCCTGATGGGGGGTAATGAAAAACTGTTTTTT.

This CDR3 reads CASSLAQKSSYNEQFF. The CDR3 DNA is TGTGCCAGCAGCTTAGCACAGAAGAGCTCCTACAATGAGCAGTTCTTC. The chain has TRBV11-2 and TRBJ2-1; D not certain. From germline, CDR1 is SGHAT and CDR2 FQNNGV. This CDR3 has 16 amino acids. V lost 1 base, J lost 0 bases, and 10 bases lay in between.

V and J are TRBV30 and TRBJ1-3; no clear D gene. Germline lookup yields CDR1 GTSNPN and CDR2 SVGIG (reference sequence). The CDR3 runs to 16 residues. The V and J ends lost 0 bases and 2 bases respectively, with 14 bases between them. This CDR3 is CAWSVPPLGPGNTIYF. DNA for the CDR3: TGTGCCTGGAGTGTTCCCCCTCTGGGTCCTGGAAACACCATATATTTT.

This clone was counted a few times. V gene TRBV4-2 combines with J gene TRBJ1-1; no reliable D call. Germline lookup yields CDR1 LGHNA and CDR2 YNFKEQ. V was trimmed by 5 bases and J by 1 base, leaving 8 bases between them. The CDR3 contains 13 residues. For the CDR3, the DNA is TGTGCCAGCAGCACGGAGAGGAACACTGAAGCTTTCTTT. It codes for CASSTERNTEAFF.

The rearrangement links TRBV2 to TRBJ1-1, with TRBD1 matching 8 bases. This CDR3 spans 14 amino acids. The trim removed 3 bases at V and 5 bases at J, leaving 5 bases unmatched. Germline V gives CDR1 SNHLY, CDR2 FYNNEI. The DNA of the CDR3 is TGTGCCAGCAGTGAGTCGACAGGGGAAACTGAAGCTTTCTTT. Protein: CASSESTGETEAFF.

The chain employs TRBV7-8 and TRBJ1-5; D may be TRBD1 (6 bases). This CDR3 region has 17 residues. Trimming removed 4 bases at V and 0 bases at J, with 16 bases between. Germline CDR1 SGHVS, CDR2 FQNEAQ. CDR3 in DNA: TGTGCCAGCAGCTCCTTTCCCCGGACAGATAGCAATCAGCCCCAGCATTTT. Encoded protein: CASSSFPRTDSNQPQHF. The variable domain in full, completed from reference TRBV7-8 and TRBJ1-5, reads GAGVSQSPRYKVAKRGQDVALRCDPISGHVSLFWYQQALGQGPEFLTYFQNEAQLDKSGLPSDRFFAERPEGSVSTLKIQRTQQEDSAVYLCASSSFPRTDSNQPQHFGDGTRLSIL.

V and J are TRBV19 and TRBJ1-1; D unclear. V was trimmed by 3 bases and J by 1 base, leaving 9 bases between them. CDR3 length equals 14 residues. The V gene's germline CDR1 is LNHDA and CDR2 SQIVND (reference sequence). In nucleotides, the CDR3 is TGTGCCAGTAGTATTAACCCCCCGAACACTGAAGCTTTCTTT. It codes for CASSINPPNTEAFF.

The chain links TRBV6-5 to TRBJ1-5; no definite D call. The CDR3 totals 13 residues. Germline V gene lookup returns CDR1 MNHEY and CDR2 SVGAGI. V was trimmed by 7 bases and J by 0 bases, leaving 7 bases between them. The CDR3 nucleotides read TGTGCCAGCAAACGGGATAGCAATCAGCCCCAGCATTTT. Its protein is CASKRDSNQPQHF.

This chain links TRBV10-3 with TRBJ2-7; TRBD1 aligns across 8 bases. V was clipped by 7 bases and J by 3 bases; unmatched bases: 14. Per germline, CDR1 ENHRY and CDR2 SYGVKD. There are 16 residues in the CDR3. CDR3 in amino acids: CAITETGVGVGYEQYF. The CDR3, as DNA: TGTGCCATCACCGAGACAGGGGTAGGTGTGGGCTACGAGCAGTACTTC.

This rearrangement joins TRBV27 to TRBJ2-1; weak D call: TRBD1 (5 bases). The germline V gene encodes CDR1 MNHEY and CDR2 SMNVEV (reference sequence). CDR3 size: 14 residues. V was trimmed by 0 bases and J by 10 bases, leaving 13 bases between them. DNA of the CDR3: TGTGCCAGCAGTTTATCGGGGCTAGTCGGGGAGCAGTTCTTC. Protein product: CASSLSGLVGEQFF.